This T cell receptor (beta chain) was identified in a study of blood T cell repertoires in COVID-19 (dated by TCRdb to 2018 to 2020). About the study as a whole: Samples from collaborators originated in the United States, Italy and Spain and spanned both the acute and convalescent phases of COVID-19. The material from the prospective study consisted of cDNA or gDNA derived from T cells, B-cell-depleted T cells, or PBMCs. Subjects who had been exposed to COVID-19, were actively infected with it, or had recovered from it provided the deeply sampled blood TCRbeta repertoires that made up the dataset. The repertoires were released in a freely available public database meant as a resource for research on the immune response to SARS-CoV-2. The samples were drawn from the first 160 participants of the ongoing ImmuneRACE study and from some 1,300 subjects provided by 6 global collaborators. Sample metadata almost always included a de-identified subject ID, COVID-19 status, age in years and sex. Where available, HLA class I and class II types were taken from metadata supplied by the sample provider and were not determined by assay-based typing.

TCRbeta CDR3 regions were amplified from genomic DNA by means of the immunoSEQ Assay, a bias-controlled multiplex PCR. Turning to the authors' computational methods: Within the assay, amplification of reference gene primers was used to estimate how many nucleated cells each sample contained. To quantify the absolute abundance of each unique TCRbeta CDR3 rearrangement, sequence reads were collapsed and filtered. For each sample, productive Simpson clonality was calculated by taking the square root of Simpson's diversity index across productive rearrangements. This immuneACCESS table, as held by TCRdb, lists in-frame sequences with V and J called but not all clones. Of the missing ones, under half trace to an unresolved V gene in checked studies; the others have no known cause. Clone size and the V and J calls come from that table; the DNA yielded D and trimming. The sample records approximately 50,000 clones, around 92% of which are singletons. The ten most abundant clones make up under 7.5% of the sample.

Each collaborating institution followed its own protocols to collect whole blood in K2EDTA tubes. For TCRbeta analysis, collaborator samples were shipped as frozen whole blood, as isolated PBMCs, or as DNA extracted from either sample type. Findings and caveats that apply to the study as a whole: How much clinical and demographic metadata was included differed by source and by participant, and the metadata was provided uncurated.

Comments on this clone: Its antigen is unknown. No qualities accompany the bases; no much larger clone lies one base away.

Per the germline V gene (reference sequence), LGHDT is the CDR1 and YNNKEL is the CDR2. V and J lose 2 bases and 11 bases, and a span of 12 bases separates them. The CDR3 numbers 12 residues from cysteine through phenylalanine. Just CDR3 DNA is preserved here, 36 bases in frame from base 1. The chain couples TRBV3-1 (or the pseudogene TRBV3-2) to TRBJ1-1, and possibly TRBD1, on 5 matching bases. The sample comprised peripheral blood. The clonotype originates from a man aged 50 to 59 with active COVID-19. This receptor has the CDR3 CASSQTGTAAFF. The nucleotides read TGTGCCAGCAGCCAAACAGGCACTGCCGCTTTCTTT.